These 3 T cell receptor beta chains were sequenced from one sample in a study of T cells after posttransplantation cyclophosphamide. TCRdb's table, derived via immunoSEQ multiplex PCR, lists solely in-frame clones and lacks some. In the table there are around 16,000 clones, around 82% of which are singletons. Controls had myeloablative marrow grafts with methotrexate and calcineurin inhibitor, sampled at 1 year. Source: PBMCs, taken approximately 370 days after allogeneic stem cell transplant with calcineurin inhibitor and methotrexate. Receptors originate from a male patient aged 18 to 29 who received an allogeneic stem cell transplant from a related donor, was CMV-positive, and had no GVHD. Some T cells may arise from the graft donor.

The rearrangement links TRBV27 to TRBJ2-3; no firm D call. The CDR3 is 12 amino acids. Trimming removed 4 bases from V and 1 base from J, with 3 bases in between. The germline gives CDR1 MNHEY, CDR2 SMNVEV (reference sequence). The CDR3 coding sequence is TGTGCCAGCAGTTCGGGCACAGATACGCAGTATTTT. Translating it yields CASSSGTDTQYF.

This rearrangement joins TRBV15 to TRBJ2-1; perhaps TRBD2 as D (5 bases). This CDR3 region has 12 residues. The V end was cut by 1 base, the J end by 8 bases, with 6 bases between. Germline values: CDR1 LNHNV, CDR2 YYDKDF (reference sequence). CDR3 residues: CATSRAGYEQFF. CDR3 DNA sequence: TGTGCCACCAGCAGAGCGGGGTATGAGCAGTTCTTC.

The V gene is TRBV25-1, the J gene TRBJ2-1; D gene uncertain. V was clipped by 9 bases and J by 9 bases, with 9 bases between them. This CDR3 has 10 amino acids. Per germline, CDR1 MGHDK and CDR2 SYGVNS. The CDR3, as DNA: TGTGCCAGACATCTTGCTGAGCAGTTCTTC. Amino acids: CARHLAEQFF.